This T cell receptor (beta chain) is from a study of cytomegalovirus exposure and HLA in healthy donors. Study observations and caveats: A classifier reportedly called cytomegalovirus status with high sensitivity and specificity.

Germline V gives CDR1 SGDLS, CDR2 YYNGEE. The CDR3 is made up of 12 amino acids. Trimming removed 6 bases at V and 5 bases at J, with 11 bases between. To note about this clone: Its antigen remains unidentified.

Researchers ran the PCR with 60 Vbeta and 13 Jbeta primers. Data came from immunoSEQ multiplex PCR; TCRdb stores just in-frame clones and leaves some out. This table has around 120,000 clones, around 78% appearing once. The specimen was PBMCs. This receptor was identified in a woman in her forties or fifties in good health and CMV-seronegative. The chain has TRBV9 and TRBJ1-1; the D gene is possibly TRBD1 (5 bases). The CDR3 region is CASNQGQTEAFF. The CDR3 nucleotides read TGTGCCAGCAATCAGGGCCAGACTGAAGCTTTCTTT.